These 17 T cell receptor beta chains originate from one sample sequenced in a study of beta chain features in type 1 diabetes (dated by TCRdb to about 2018). Libraries were prepared through the immunoSEQ multiplex PCR assay. All of the isolated RNA was reverse transcribed with the High Capacity cDNA Reverse Transcription Kit, so expressed TCRB transcripts were sequenced. TCRdb carries this immuneACCESS record with in-frame sequences only. Its versions omit some clonotypes, under half of them owing to an unresolved V gene in the studies checked, with the rest unexplained. The table for this sample lists under 350,000 clones; approximately 14% of them were counted only once. The leading ten clones occupy 0.015% to 0.02% of the sample. These receptors have no known antigen. Paper-wide results and their limitations: Type 1 diabetes patients showed a moderate but significant shortening of TCRB CDR3 length in all four CD4+ subsets.

The sample comprised naive CD4+ T cells from blood. Taken with the paper, the label for cell subset or site translates to: true naive CD4+ T cells. The receptors originated from a man aged 25 to 45 with type 1 diabetes.

This clone has just one count. This chain uses TRBV5-1 with TRBJ2-7; 13 nucleotides match TRBD2. The CDR3 is 15 residues long. Germline values: CDR1 SGHRS, CDR2 YFSETQ. Trimming cost V 4 bases and J 3 bases; bases outside gene matches: 4. This chain's CDR3 is CASSTLAGGIYEQYF. The CDR3, as DNA: TGCGCCAGCAGCACACTAGCGGGAGGGATCTACGAGCAGTACTTC.

This clone was seen a handful of times. The chain links TRBV4-3 to TRBJ2-2; the D gene is possibly TRBD2 (5 bases). Germline V CDR1 and CDR2: LGHNA, YSLEER. The CDR3 spans 15 residues. Trimming pared 5 bases from V and 4 bases from J, leaving 14 bases between. Written as DNA, the CDR3 is TGCGCCAGCAGCAAACAACTAGTAATCACCGGGGAGCTGTTTTTT. Its protein is CASSKQLVITGELFF.

This chain links TRBV9 with TRBJ2-7; perhaps TRBD1 as D (5 bases). Germline CDR1 reads SGDLS; CDR2 reads YYNGEE. V dropped 2 bases and J dropped 6 bases, with 12 bases sitting between them. The CDR3 loop spans 13 amino acids. The DNA of the CDR3 is TGTGCCAGCAGCGTTTCAGGGATGGGCGAGCAGTACTTC. Its translation is CASSVSGMGEQYF.

The rearrangement uses TRBV28 and TRBJ2-6; 7 bases line up with TRBD2. This CDR3 spans 17 amino acids. Trimming at V came to 3 bases and at J to 1 base, leaving 6 bases not matched to a gene. Per germline, CDR1 MDHEN and CDR2 SYDVKM. As DNA, the CDR3 is TGTGCCAGCAGTTTCGGCGGGAGTTGGTCTGGGGCCAACGTCCTGACTTTC. Protein product: CASSFGGSWSGANVLTF.

This clone was seen a few times. V usage is TRBV5-8 and J usage is TRBJ1-4; 9 nucleotides line up with TRBD1. The CDR3 consists of 15 residues. In germline, CDR1 is SGHTS, CDR2 YDEGEE. V was clipped by 2 bases and J by 8 bases; unmatched bases: 7. The CDR3 sequence: CASSFPGQGNEKLFF. DNA of the CDR3: TGTGCCAGCAGCTTCCCGGGACAGGGAAACGAAAAACTGTTTTTT.

V is TRBV30 and J is TRBJ1-1, with a tentative D call TRBD1 (5 bases). V shed 3 bases and J shed 4 bases, with 15 bases lying between them. From germline, CDR1 is GTSNPN and CDR2 SVGIG (reference sequence). This CDR3 is built from 14 residues. The CDR3 protein is CAWSRTSLGTEAFF. CDR3 DNA sequence: TGTGCCTGGAGCCGGACATCCCTGGGCACTGAAGCTTTCTTT.

This clone has more than one count but fewer than ten. The chain couples TRBV11-2 to TRBJ2-7; D is ambiguous. The CDR3 length is 15 residues. V lost 5 bases and J lost 0, with 14 bases in between. CDR1 and CDR2 (germline): SGHAT, FQNNGV. The CDR3 coding sequence is TGTGCCAGCAGCGAACGACTTACCGGCTCCTACGAGCAGTACTTC. Residues: CASSERLTGSYEQYF.

The chain employs TRBV28 and TRBJ1-2; D remains unclear. CDR3 length: 13 amino acids. V lost 1 base and J 8 bases, leaving 11 bases between the germline ends. The germline V gene has CDR1 MDHEN and CDR2 SYDVKM. CDR3 in amino acids: CASSLLGGKGYTF. The CDR3 coding sequence is TGTGCCAGCAGTTTATTGGGAGGGAAGGGCTACACCTTC.

The V and J genes are TRBV27 and TRBJ2-3, with TRBD2 matching 8 bases. In germline, CDR1 is MNHEY, CDR2 SMNVEV (reference sequence). The trim removed 7 bases at V and 1 base at J, leaving 7 bases unmatched. This CDR3 comprises 15 residues. CDR3 nucleotide sequence: TGTGCCAGCAAGAGCGGGAGTCTAGGCACAGATACGCAGTATTTT. It translates to CASKSGSLGTDTQYF.

The chain recombines TRBV29-1 with TRBJ1-1, with a tentative D call TRBD1 (5 bases). Germline values: CDR1 SQVTM, CDR2 ANQGSEA. The V and J ends lost 6 bases and 3 bases respectively, with 17 bases between them. The CDR3 spans 14 residues. The CDR3 sequence: CSVLLRVRDTEAFF. CDR3 nucleotides: TGCAGCGTCTTACTGAGAGTCAGGGACACTGAAGCTTTCTTT.

There are a few counts of this clone. The chain combines TRBV7-9 with TRBJ2-7; 9 bases fit TRBD1. The CDR3 contains 12 residues. CDR1 SEHNR and CDR2 FQNEAQ come from the germline V gene (reference sequence). V was clipped by 4 bases and J by 7 bases; unmatched bases: 2. CDR3 nucleotides: TGTGCCAGCAGCTGGGACAGGGAGGAGCAGTACTTC. This gives the protein CASSWDREEQYF.

V gene TRBV7-3 combines with J gene TRBJ1-2; 9 nucleotides align to TRBD1. J was trimmed by 10 bases and V by 5 bases; bases with no gene match: 11. Germline V lookup: CDR1 SGHTA, CDR2 FQGTGA. This CDR3 has 14 amino acids. This CDR3 is CASSGGGTGWNYTF. CDR3 coding DNA: TGTGCCAGCAGCGGCGGGGGGACAGGGTGGAACTACACCTTC.

In this sample, this clone turned up a few times. The chain employs TRBV27 and TRBJ1-2; TRBD1 matches at 8 bases. The germline V gene encodes CDR1 MNHEY and CDR2 SMNVEV (reference sequence). V shed 6 bases and J 4 bases; nucleotides not matched to a gene: 4. CDR3 length: 13 residues. CDR3 region: CASRDREGYGYTF. DNA of the CDR3: TGTGCCAGCAGGGACAGGGAGGGCTATGGCTACACCTTC.

This clone was seen only a few times. The gene calls are TRBV27 and TRBJ2-3; D perhaps matches TRBD1 (5 bases). Between the trimmed V and J ends, which lost 4 bases and 4 bases, there was a span of 6 bases. The CDR3 is 12 residues long. Per germline, CDR1 MNHEY and CDR2 SMNVEV (reference sequence). CDR3: CASSWGADTQYF. DNA of the CDR3: TGTGCCAGCAGTTGGGGCGCAGATACGCAGTATTTT.

This clone was seen more than once but under ten times. The CDR3 nucleotides read TGCGCCAGCAGCTTGGGTGGACAGGGACAAGACGAGCAGTACTTC. This encodes CASSLGGQGQDEQYF. This chain connects TRBV5-1 to TRBJ2-7, with 8 bases identical to TRBD1. The germline V gene encodes CDR1 SGHRS and CDR2 YFSETQ. This CDR3 is 15 amino acids long. Germline trimming cut 0 bases from V and 5 bases from J; bases unmatched to any gene: 7.

The gene calls are TRBV5-6 and TRBJ1-1; TRBD1 matches 9 bases. The ends lost 4 bases at V and 9 bases at J; junction bases unmatched: 4. CDR1 and CDR2 (germline): SGHDT, YYEEEE. The CDR3 loop spans 12 amino acids. The CDR3 nucleotides read TGTGCCAGCAGCGCGGACAGGGGACAAGCTTTCTTT. Translated: CASSADRGQAFF. The variable domain in full, with the rest retrieved from reference TRBV5-6 and TRBJ1-1, is DAGVTQSPTHLIKTRGQQVTLRCSPKSGHDTVSWYQQALGQGPQFIFQYYEEEERQRGNFPDRFSGHQFPNYSSELNVNALLLGDSALYLCASSADRGQAFFGQGTRLTVV.

This clone was detected many times. This is likely a read error, given that the CDR3 carries no conserved phenylalanine or tryptophan at its end. The limits of the CDR3 on the DNA are not certain, so only TCRdb's listed CDR3 is given. The chain recombines TRBV13 with TRBJ2-7; the table's D call, TRBD1, has no DNA check behind it. From germline, CDR1 is PRHDT and CDR2 FYEKMQ (reference sequence). The CDR3 is 12 residues long, ends included. The CDR3 spells CASSLGNTNPVT.